These T cell receptor beta chains were read from a single sample in a study of blood T cell repertoires in COVID-19. Assay: immunoSEQ multiplex PCR; the TCRdb copy retains only in-frame clones and omits some. The sample has 200,000 or so clones; less than 90% are singletons. Sequences were obtained from peripheral blood. The receptors derive from a woman in her seventies with acute or convalescent COVID-19. Each CDR3 is given with its conserved first and last residue. Each record gives: CDR3 length, V gene, CDR3 protein.

cdr3_length: 16; v_call: TRBV28; cdr3_aa: CASSSRGGVSNQPQHF
cdr3_length: 15; v_call: TRBV2; cdr3_aa: CASSKQGLNNQPQHF
cdr3_length: 15; v_call: TRBV6-1; cdr3_aa: CASSEANRAHSPLHF
cdr3_length: 15; v_call: TRBV6-5; cdr3_aa: CASSLRREPYNEQFF
cdr3_length: 11; v_call: TRBV3-1/TRBV3-2; cdr3_aa: CASSNLREQYF
cdr3_length: 12; v_call: TRBV6-2/TRBV6-3; cdr3_aa: CASSYSGDTQYF
cdr3_length: 15; v_call: TRBV5-5; cdr3_aa: CASSLGTGRTGEQYF
cdr3_length: 12; v_call: TRBV5-1; cdr3_aa: CASSLGQDTQYF
cdr3_length: 14; v_call: TRBV5-5; cdr3_aa: CASRSTGGSYEQYF
cdr3_length: 15; v_call: TRBV10-3; cdr3_aa: CAISGTSGTYNEQFF
cdr3_length: 13; v_call: TRBV19; cdr3_aa: CASKGLGYQPQHF
cdr3_length: 14; v_call: TRBV6-1; cdr3_aa: CASSVAGGPYEQFF
cdr3_length: 15; v_call: TRBV6-5; cdr3_aa: CASSYSNRGNTEAFF
cdr3_length: 14; v_call: TRBV3-1/TRBV3-2; cdr3_aa: CASSQSTGNQPQHF
cdr3_length: 16; v_call: TRBV1; cdr3_aa: CTSSQTKIGRGETQYF
cdr3_length: 17; v_call: TRBV4-3; cdr3_aa: CASSRNLGGVPPYEQYF
cdr3_length: 14; v_call: TRBV5-1; cdr3_aa: CASSRSDSQETQYF
cdr3_length: 13; v_call: TRBV6-5; cdr3_aa: CASSYSTGDEQYF